A selection of T cell receptor beta chains follows, all from one sample in a study of blood T cell repertoires in COVID-19. Profiled with immunoSEQ multiplex PCR; TCRdb holds only in-frame clones, not every one. Of over 250,000 clones listed, approximately 88% are singletons. The sample comprised peripheral blood. The receptors stem from a human donor with COVID-19, enrolled during active disease. The donor label of this sample is uncertain. Each CDR3 is given with its conserved first and last residue. Fields, in order: clone size, J gene, V gene, D gene, CDR3 protein, CDR3 DNA. D genes are given only for firm matches. The size field is filled for only some rows; it gives once, few, many or a size class.

size: -
J: TRBJ2-1
V: TRBV9
D: -
CDR3: CASSVDGVYNEQFF
DNA: TGTGCCAGCAGCGTAGACGGGGTCTACAATGAGCAGTTCTTC

size: -
J: TRBJ2-3
V: TRBV7-9
D: TRBD2
CDR3: CASSLATPSGLSTDTQYF
DNA: TGTGCCAGCAGCTTAGCAACCCCTAGCGGGTTAAGCACAGATACGCAGTATTTT

size: once
J: TRBJ2-1
V: TRBV12-5
D: TRBD2
CDR3: CASAPPAGNEQFF
DNA: TGTGCTAGTGCCCCCCCAGCGGGGAATGAGCAGTTCTTC

size: -
J: TRBJ2-7
V: TRBV6-2/TRBV6-3
D: TRBD2
CDR3: CASSYAGGPPPTYEQYF
DNA: TGTGCCAGCAGTTACGCGGGAGGGCCTCCCCCTACCTACGAGCAGTACTTC

size: -
J: TRBJ2-7
V: TRBV2
D: -
CDR3: CASSERITHYEQYF
DNA: TGTGCCAGCAGTGAGAGGATAACTCACTACGAGCAGTACTTC

size: -
J: TRBJ2-1
V: TRBV19
D: -
CDR3: CASSIFESSYNEQFF
DNA: TGTGCCAGTAGTATATTTGAGAGCTCCTACAATGAGCAGTTCTTC

size: -
J: TRBJ1-5
V: TRBV7-2
D: -
CDR3: CASSLARGSNQPQHF
DNA: TGTGCCAGCAGCTTGGCCCGAGGTAGCAATCAGCCCCAGCATTTT

size: -
J: TRBJ2-1
V: TRBV6-2/TRBV6-3
D: TRBD2
CDR3: CASSLRPGLAGDESYNEQFF
DNA: TGTGCCAGCAGCTTACGACCGGGACTAGCGGGAGACGAATCCTACAATGAGCAGTTCTTC

size: -
J: TRBJ1-6
V: TRBV6-5
D: TRBD1
CDR3: CASSLGTGNSPLHF
DNA: TGTGCCAGCAGTCTCGGGACAGGGAATTCACCCCTCCACTTT

size: -
J: TRBJ2-3
V: TRBV30
D: -
CDR3: CAWSGLGLTDTQYF
DNA: TGTGCCTGGAGTGGTTTGGGACTCACAGATACGCAGTATTTT

size: -
J: TRBJ1-2
V: TRBV7-8
D: TRBD1
CDR3: CASSPGPGQGSYGYTF
DNA: TGTGCCAGCAGCCCTGGGCCGGGACAGGGCTCCTATGGCTACACCTTC

size: -
J: TRBJ2-1
V: TRBV5-4
D: TRBD2
CDR3: CASSLGGASGYNEQFF
DNA: TGTGCCAGCAGCTTGGGAGGGGCTAGCGGGTACAATGAGCAGTTCTTC

size: -
J: TRBJ2-7
V: TRBV2
D: -
CDR3: CASSQTRGSYEQYF
DNA: TGTGCCAGCAGTCAAACCCGGGGTTCCTACGAGCAGTACTTC

size: -
J: TRBJ2-5
V: TRBV5-1
D: TRBD1
CDR3: CASETGSRGETQYF
DNA: TGCGCCAGCGAGACAGGGTCGAGAGGGGAGACCCAGTACTTC

size: -
J: TRBJ2-5
V: TRBV5-4
D: -
CDR3: CASSSLGRGEETQYF
DNA: TGTGCCAGCAGCTCCCTTGGCCGAGGCGAAGAGACCCAGTACTTC

size: -
J: TRBJ1-2
V: TRBV11-2
D: -
CDR3: CASTPTGYGYTF
DNA: TGTGCCAGCACCCCGACGGGGTATGGCTACACCTTC

size: -
J: TRBJ2-2
V: TRBV28
D: -
CDR3: CASSRRFEANTGELFF
DNA: TGTGCCAGCAGCCGGCGGTTCGAGGCGAACACCGGGGAGCTGTTTTTT

size: -
J: TRBJ1-1
V: TRBV2
D: -
CDR3: CASSVHPSQVFF
DNA: TGTGCCAGCAGCGTACATCCCTCGCAGGTTTTCTTT

size: -
J: TRBJ1-1
V: TRBV28
D: TRBD1
CDR3: CASSLTGTVNTEAFF
DNA: TGTGCCAGCAGTTTGACCGGGACAGTGAACACTGAAGCTTTCTTT

size: -
J: TRBJ2-7
V: TRBV7-8
D: TRBD2
CDR3: CASSLDRTGGVYYEQYF
DNA: TGTGCCAGCAGCTTAGATCGTACGGGAGGGGTATACTACGAGCAGTACTTC

size: -
J: TRBJ2-7
V: TRBV4-1
D: -
CDR3: CASSLSQGTGYEQYF
DNA: TGCGCCAGCAGCCTATCGCAGGGGACCGGTTACGAGCAGTACTTC

size: -
J: TRBJ2-2
V: TRBV18
D: -
CDR3: CASSPPVDSGELFF
DNA: TGTGCCAGCTCACCACCGGTAGATTCCGGGGAGCTGTTTTTT

size: -
J: TRBJ1-4
V: TRBV27
D: -
CDR3: CASSLETRGEKLFF
DNA: TGTGCCAGCAGTTTAGAGACCAGAGGGGAAAAACTGTTTTTT

size: -
J: TRBJ2-5
V: TRBV5-1
D: TRBD2
CDR3: CASSLRTSGRETQYF
DNA: TGCGCCAGCAGCTTACGGACTAGCGGTCGAGAGACCCAGTACTTC

size: -
J: TRBJ1-1
V: TRBV10-3
D: -
CDR3: CAISETTENTEAFF
DNA: TGTGCCATCAGTGAGACGACAGAGAACACTGAAGCTTTCTTT

size: -
J: TRBJ1-1
V: TRBV6-6
D: -
CDR3: CASSYRGKDTEAFF
DNA: TGTGCCAGCAGTTACAGGGGTAAGGACACTGAAGCTTTCTTT

size: -
J: TRBJ1-3
V: TRBV30
D: -
CDR3: CARTAGNTIYF
DNA: TGTGCCCGGACGGCTGGAAACACCATATATTTT

size: few
J: TRBJ1-1
V: TRBV3-1/TRBV3-2
D: -
CDR3: CASSQEGQRAFF
DNA: TGTGCCAGCAGCCAAGAAGGACAGCGAGCTTTCTTT

size: -
J: TRBJ1-2
V: TRBV19
D: TRBD1
CDR3: CATHLTGTGANYGYTF
DNA: TGTGCCACCCATTTGACCGGGACAGGAGCTAACTATGGCTACACCTTC

size: -
J: TRBJ2-2
V: TRBV9
D: TRBD2
CDR3: CASSVGTSSTGELFF
DNA: TGTGCCAGCAGCGTAGGGACTAGCTCCACCGGGGAGCTGTTTTTT

size: -
J: TRBJ1-2
V: TRBV30
D: -
CDR3: CACQATVGYTF
DNA: TGTGCCTGCCAAGCGACAGTTGGCTACACCTTC

size: -
J: TRBJ1-2
V: TRBV7-2
D: TRBD1
CDR3: CASSPRTGVDGYTF
DNA: TGTGCCAGCAGCCCCAGGACAGGGGTTGATGGCTACACCTTC

size: -
J: TRBJ1-1
V: TRBV20-1
D: -
CDR3: CSARGGTEAFF
DNA: TGCAGTGCTAGGGGGGGAACTGAAGCTTTCTTT

size: once
J: TRBJ1-5
V: TRBV7-8
D: TRBD1
CDR3: CASSLDASGQGGDNQPQHF
DNA: TGTGCCAGCAGCTTAGACGCGTCGGGACAGGGAGGGGACAATCAGCCCCAGCATTTT

size: -
J: TRBJ2-1
V: TRBV14
D: -
CDR3: CASSQEGRSANEQFF
DNA: TGTGCCAGCAGCCAAGAAGGGAGGTCGGCAAATGAGCAGTTCTTC